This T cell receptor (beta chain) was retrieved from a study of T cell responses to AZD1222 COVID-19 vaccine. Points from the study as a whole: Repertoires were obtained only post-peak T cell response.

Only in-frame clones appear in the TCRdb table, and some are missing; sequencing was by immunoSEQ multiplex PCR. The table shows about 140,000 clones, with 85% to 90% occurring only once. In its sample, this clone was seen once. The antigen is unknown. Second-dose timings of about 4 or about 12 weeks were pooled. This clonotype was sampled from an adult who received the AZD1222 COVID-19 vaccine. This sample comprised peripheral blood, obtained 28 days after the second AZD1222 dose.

The CDR3: CASSVQGEAMILHF. CDR3 DNA: TGTGCCAGCAGTGTGCAGGGGGAAGCGATGATCTTGCATTTT. The chain joins TRBV2 to TRBJ1-5; 7 positions agree with TRBD1. Germline assignment: CDR1 SNHLY and CDR2 FYNNEI. This CDR3 is built from 14 residues. J lost 15 bases, V lost 4 bases, and 15 bases had no gene match.